The next 24 T cell receptor beta chains were all read from a single sample in a study of tissue T cells after allogeneic stem cell transplantation. The data were produced by immunoSEQ multiplex PCR, yet TCRdb's version contains in-frame clones alone and is incomplete. Of more than 9,500 clones listed, 70% are singletons. This sample comprised tissue from the right colon, obtained at autopsy. The receptors come from a woman between 18 and 49 years old with breast cancer.

To note about this clone: This sample includes further DNA sequences coding for the same CDR3. J is TRBJ2-2 and V is TRBV4-3; D is unresolved. V gave up 1 base and J gave up 0 bases, with 3 bases separating them. This CDR3 is 14 amino acids long. Germline V gives CDR1 LGHNA, CDR2 YSLEER. CDR3 in amino acids: CASSQAANTGELFF. The CDR3 nucleotides read TGCGCCAGCAGCCAAGCCGCGAACACCGGGGAGCTGTTTTTT.

The chain joins TRBV5-6 to TRBJ2-2, with 9 bases that match TRBD1. Germline V gene sequence: CDR1 SGHDT, CDR2 YYEEEE. With 6 bases clipped from V and 8 bases from J, the junction kept 8 bases outside the gene matches. The CDR3 loop spans 14 amino acids. The CDR3 sequence: CASTPNRGRGELFF. CDR3 in DNA: TGTGCCAGCACCCCTAACAGGGGGCGTGGGGAGCTGTTTTTT.

The V call is TRBV18, the J call TRBJ2-5; D possibly corresponds to TRBD2 (6 bases). V lost 0 bases and J 3 bases, leaving 11 bases between the germline ends. The CDR3 consists of 15 residues. Germline V CDR1 and CDR2: KGHSH, LQKENI. This CDR3 is CASSPPGTAKETQYF. CDR3 nucleotide sequence: TGTGCCAGCTCACCACCGGGGACTGCGAAAGAGACCCAGTACTTC.

In its sample, this clone was seen once. CDR3 DNA sequence: TGCGCCAGTAGGACAGGGGCCACTTCCTACGAGCAGTACTTC. Protein sequence: CASRTGATSYEQYF. The chain employs TRBV5-1 and TRBJ2-7; 9 bases fit TRBD1. The CDR3 has 14 residues. Trimming cost V 8 bases and J 1 base; bases outside gene matches: 7. Per germline, CDR1 SGHRS and CDR2 YFSETQ.

This chain uses TRBV11-2 with TRBJ2-7; a possible D gene is TRBD2 (6 bases). V gave up 5 bases and J gave up 3 bases, with 11 bases separating them. Germline-derived CDR1 and CDR2 are SGHAT and FQNNGV. The CDR3 length is 13 residues. CDR3 sequence: CASSQVGGYEQYF. The CDR3 DNA sequence: TGTGCCAGCAGCCAAGTGGGGGGCTACGAGCAGTACTTC. Full variable domain (rest looked up from reference TRBV11-2 and TRBJ2-7): EAGVAQSPRYKIIEKRQSVAFWCNPISGHATLYWYQQILGQGPKLLIQFQNNGVVDDSQLPKDRFSAERLKGVDSTLKIQPAKLEDSAVYLCASSQVGGYEQYFGPGTRLTVT.

The rearrangement uses TRBV4-3 and TRBJ2-3; D remains unclear. Trimming shortened V by 2 bases and J by 9 bases, and 15 bases separated the two germline ends. The CDR3 is made up of 14 amino acids. The germline V gene encodes CDR1 LGHNA and CDR2 YSLEER. The CDR3 region has the DNA TGCGCCAGCAGCCAACAAGTAGCTTCCACGACGCAGTATTTT. The encoded protein is CASSQQVASTTQYF.

The chain joins TRBV11-1 to TRBJ2-3; TRBD1 or TRBD2 may be the D gene (5 bases each). Germline CDR1 SGHAT, CDR2 FQDESV (reference sequence). V was cut by 5 bases and J by 1 base, with 13 bases left in between. The CDR3 sequence is 15 residues long. The CDR3 DNA is TGTGCCAGCAGCGGGGCGGGCGGGCGCACAGATACGCAGTATTTT. It encodes CASSGAGGRTDTQYF.

This clone occurred a few times. The V and J genes are TRBV3-1 (or the pseudogene TRBV3-2) and TRBJ1-5, with D unclear. The length of the CDR3 is 14 residues. Germline CDR1 LGHDT, CDR2 YNNKEL (reference sequence). V was shortened by 2 bases and J by 4 bases, with 9 bases between the two germline ends. The CDR3 coding sequence is TGTGCCAGCAGCCAATACAGTGGTAATCAGCCCCAGCATTTT. The encoded protein is CASSQYSGNQPQHF.

This chain uses TRBV27 with TRBJ2-1; D may match TRBD1 or TRBD2 (5 bases each). Germline-derived CDR1 and CDR2 are MNHEY and SMNVEV (reference sequence). The CDR3 extends over 14 amino acids. Trimming left V 6 bases short and J 2 bases short, with 11 bases between. DNA of the CDR3: TGTGCCAGCAGAAGAGGGGCCACCTACAATGAGCAGTTCTTC. Translated: CASRRGATYNEQFF.

This chain uses TRBV18 with TRBJ1-1; 10 bases map to TRBD1. The J segment lost 5 bases and the V segment lost 3 bases, leaving 3 bases of the junction unmatched. CDR3 size: 14 residues. Germline CDR1 KGHSH, CDR2 LQKENI. CDR3 loop: CASSPGQGRTEAFF. Written as DNA, the CDR3 is TGTGCCAGCTCACCGGGACAGGGGAGAACTGAAGCTTTCTTT.

This clone came up a few times. This chain links TRBV5-4 with TRBJ1-1; no firm D call. The CDR3 sequence is 14 residues long. The V gene lost 3 bases and the J gene lost 0 bases, with 9 bases spanning the gap. The germline V gene encodes CDR1 SGHNT and CDR2 YYREEE (reference sequence). CDR3 loop: CASSSYLVNTEAFF. In DNA, the CDR3 is TGTGCCAGCAGCTCATACTTAGTGAACACTGAAGCTTTCTTT.

The chain is built from TRBV6-4 and TRBJ2-2, with a tentative D call TRBD2 (5 bases). The V end was cut by 6 bases, the J end by 6 bases, with 11 bases between. This CDR3 has 13 amino acids. Germline CDR1 reads MRHNA; CDR2 reads SNTAGT. The CDR3 is CASSPSRAGELFF. The CDR3 DNA reads as TGTGCCAGCAGCCCTTCGCGGGCCGGGGAGCTGTTTTTT.

This clone showed up just once. This sequence joins TRBV6-2 or TRBV6-3 and TRBJ2-7; the match to TRBD2 covers 9 bases. The trim removed 4 bases at V and 6 bases at J, leaving 10 bases unmatched. The CDR3 extends over 15 amino acids. Per the germline V gene, CDR1 is MNHEY and CDR2 is SVGEGT. The CDR3 nucleotides read TGTGCCAGCAGTTCGGAGTACCGGCGGGAGGGCGAGCAGTACTTC. Amino acid sequence: CASSSEYRREGEQYF.

The gene calls are TRBV19 and TRBJ2-3, with D tentatively TRBD2 (5 bases). The germline V gene encodes CDR1 LNHDA and CDR2 SQIVND (reference sequence). Deletions cut 9 bases from V and 2 bases from J, with 15 bases between. The CDR3 runs to 14 residues. CDR3 loop: CASQSLEDTDTQYF. CDR3 nucleotide sequence: TGTGCCAGCCAATCACTAGAGGACACAGATACGCAGTATTTT.

This chain uses TRBV27 with TRBJ2-7; D tentatively reads TRBD1 or TRBD2 (7 bases each). CDR1 and CDR2 from the germline V gene are MNHEY and SMNVEV (reference sequence). The CDR3 runs 16 residues. Trimming shortened V by 4 bases and J by 1 base, and 17 bases separated the two germline ends. This CDR3 is CASSSGGGGGSYEQYF. The DNA for the CDR3 is TGTGCCAGCAGTTCAGGGGGGGGTGGTGGGTCCTACGAGCAGTACTTC.

The J gene is TRBJ2-7, the V gene TRBV18; 12 bases agree with TRBD2. V shed 4 bases and J 0 bases; nucleotides not matched to a gene: 7. The CDR3 extends over 17 amino acids. From germline, CDR1 is KGHSH and CDR2 LQKENI. CDR3 loop: CASSRSPSGGDSYEQYF. In DNA form, the CDR3 reads TGTGCCAGCTCACGGTCCCCTAGCGGGGGGGACTCCTACGAGCAGTACTTC.

The chain carries TRBV6-5 and TRBJ2-7, with D tentatively TRBD1 (6 bases). V lost 4 bases and J 12 bases, leaving 22 bases between the germline ends. This CDR3 is built from 14 residues. Germline CDR1 is MNHEY and CDR2 is SVGAGI. The CDR3 DNA follows: TGTGCCAGCAGTTCAGGGGAAGAGGGGAGTGCTAGGTACTTC. Amino acid sequence: CASSSGEEGSARYF.

Only one count was recorded for this clone. The chain is built from TRBV12-3 or TRBV12-4 and TRBJ2-3; D remains ambiguous. This CDR3 contains 13 residues. The ends were cut back, 0 bases at V and 4 bases at J, with 5 bases in the middle. The CDR3 here is CASSLAGADTQYF. CDR3 coding DNA: TGTGCCAGCAGTTTAGCGGGCGCAGATACGCAGTATTTT.

The table lists this clone with a few counts. As DNA, the CDR3 is TGTGCCAGTAGCGCGGGAGCCTCCAGGGAGCTGTTTTTT. Encoded protein: CASSAGASRELFF. This chain connects TRBV19 to TRBJ2-2; 7 positions match TRBD2. J gave up 9 bases and V 6 bases, and 7 bases lay outside the gene matches. The CDR3 length is 13 residues. Germline V gene sequence: CDR1 LNHDA, CDR2 SQIVND (reference sequence).

The rearrangement uses TRBV19 and TRBJ1-5; D is unclear. The CDR3 length is 15 residues. The germline gives CDR1 LNHDA, CDR2 SQIVND (reference sequence). V was cut by 3 bases and J by 3 bases, with 12 bases left in between. The CDR3 loop is CASSILQPNNQPQHF. As DNA, the CDR3 is TGTGCCAGTAGTATCCTCCAGCCTAACAATCAGCCCCAGCATTTT.

The count of this clone is one. The DNA of the CDR3 is TGTGCCTGGAGCTGGGGGTATGGTGAAGCTTTCTTT. This sequence encodes CAWSWGYGEAFF. The rearrangement links TRBV30 to TRBJ1-1, with D possibly TRBD1 on 5 matching bases. Germline CDR1 GTSNPN, CDR2 SVGIG (reference sequence). V was shortened by 3 bases and J by 7 bases, with 12 bases between the two germline ends. The CDR3 consists of 12 residues.

The rearrangement links TRBV6-5 to TRBJ1-3; possibly TRBD1 for D (6 bases). V gave up 6 bases and J gave up 1 base, with 10 bases separating them. There are 14 residues in the CDR3. CDR1 is MNHEY and CDR2 is SVGAGI in the germline V gene. The CDR3 coding sequence is TGTGCCAGCAGCCCGACAGGTTCTGGAAACACCATATATTTT. Encoded protein: CASSPTGSGNTIYF.

The chain links TRBV28 to TRBJ1-4, with unresolved D. The CDR3 runs 13 residues. Germline CDR1 is MDHEN and CDR2 is SYDVKM. V was trimmed by 3 bases and J by 8 bases, leaving 10 bases between them. The CDR3 is CASSLPRREKLFF. The CDR3 nucleotides are TGTGCCAGCAGTTTGCCCCGGCGAGAAAAACTGTTTTTT.

This clone was detected only a few times. V is TRBV7-2 and J is TRBJ2-7, with 9 bases identical to TRBD1. Per the germline V gene, CDR1 is SGHTA and CDR2 is FQGNSA. This CDR3 is 16 amino acids long. The ends lost 4 bases at V and 2 bases at J; junction bases unmatched: 9. CDR3 DNA sequence: TGTGCCAGCAGCTCAGGGACAGGGAAGGATCCCTACGAGCAGTACTTC. Translating gives CASSSGTGKDPYEQYF.